The rows below give T cell receptor beta chains drawn from one sample of a study of blood T cell repertoires in COVID-19. TCRdb's copy holds only in-frame clones and misses some; the assay was immunoSEQ multiplex PCR. The sample consists of about 120,000 clones, around 79% of them appearing once. Material for sequencing was peripheral blood. Receptors were obtained from a man in his sixties or seventies with acute or convalescent COVID-19. The CDR3 runs from the conserved cysteine through the conserved F or W. The D gene is left open where the match is weak. Size is omitted from some rows. Given values are once, few, many or a class for expanded clones.

D	size	J	V	CDR3	DNA
TRBD1	-	TRBJ2-6	TRBV19	CASSSRTGGLSGANVLTF	TGTGCCAGTAGTAGCCGGACAGGGGGCTTGTCTGGGGCCAACGTCCTGACTTTC
TRBD1	-	TRBJ2-7	TRBV4-3	CASSQEGGTGGSYEQYF	TGCGCCAGCAGCCAAGAAGGTGGGACAGGGGGCTCCTACGAGCAGTACTTC
-	-	TRBJ1-6	TRBV7-8	CASSLQTRNGFYNSPLHF	TGTGCCAGCAGCTTACAGACGAGGAACGGGTTCTATAATTCACCCCTCCACTTT
-	-	TRBJ1-6	TRBV9	CASSSRTQNSPLHF	TGTGCCAGCAGCTCTCGGACACAGAATTCACCCCTCCACTTT
TRBD1	-	TRBJ1-5	TRBV4-3	CASSQATDRRQPQHF	TGCGCCAGCAGCCAAGCTACGGACAGGCGACAGCCCCAGCATTTT
-	-	TRBJ1-1	TRBV4-3	CASSQDSTSSGHEAFF	TGCGCCAGCAGCCAAGATTCTACCTCTTCGGGTCATGAAGCTTTCTTT
TRBD1	few	TRBJ1-2	TRBV10-3	CAISEPGDRSNYGYTF	TGTGCCATCAGTGAGCCGGGGGACAGGTCTAACTATGGCTACACCTTC
-	once	TRBJ2-5	TRBV5-4	CASSLRQGETQYF	TGTGCCAGCAGCTTGCGGCAGGGTGAGACCCAGTACTTC
TRBD1	-	TRBJ1-1	TRBV5-4	CASSLRGGKTEAFF	TGTGCCAGCAGCTTGCGAGGGGGCAAAACTGAAGCTTTCTTT
-	-	TRBJ2-2	TRBV5-6	CASNMWGTSNTGELFF	TGTGCCAGCAACATGTGGGGGACATCAAACACCGGGGAGCTGTTTTTT
TRBD1	few	TRBJ1-1	TRBV7-2	CASSQGTANTEAFF	TGTGCCAGCAGCCAAGGGACAGCGAACACTGAAGCTTTCTTT
TRBD1	few	TRBJ1-5	TRBV5-1	CASSSRGQGEAQHF	TGCGCCAGCAGCTCCCGAGGGCAGGGGGAGGCCCAGCATTTT
TRBD1	-	TRBJ1-1	TRBV19	CASSSGQGVTEAFF	TGTGCCAGTAGTTCCGGACAGGGGGTCACTGAAGCTTTCTTT
-	-	TRBJ2-2	TRBV11-3	CASSSQGAGELFF	TGTGCCAGCAGCTCGCAGGGTGCCGGGGAGCTGTTTTTT
-	few	TRBJ1-5	TRBV27	CASSLSEGPGNQPQHF	TGTGCCAGCAGTTTATCGGAGGGGCCCGGCAATCAGCCCCAGCATTTT
-	-	TRBJ1-4	TRBV11-2	CASSLDTTNEKLFF	TGTGCCAGCAGCTTAGATACAACTAATGAAAAACTGTTTTTT
-	-	TRBJ1-4	TRBV5-1	CASSSDRLDEKLFF	TGCGCCAGCAGCTCAGACAGACTTGATGAAAAACTGTTTTTT
TRBD1	-	TRBJ2-2	TRBV4-3	CASSARQGANTGELFF	TGCGCCAGCAGCGCTCGACAGGGGGCGAACACCGGGGAGCTGTTTTTT
-	-	TRBJ1-1	TRBV5-8	CASSLGTDFLNTEAFF	TGTGCCAGCAGCTTGGGGACAGATTTCCTGAACACTGAAGCTTTCTTT
-	-	TRBJ2-2	TRBV4-1	CASSPLAQSNTGELFF	TGCGCCAGCAGCCCTCTAGCGCAATCGAACACCGGGGAGCTGTTTTTT
TRBD1	-	TRBJ2-3	TRBV5-5	CASSFGTVGRATDTQYF	TGTGCCAGCAGCTTCGGGACAGTCGGACGGGCGACAGATACGCAGTATTTT
-	-	TRBJ2-5	TRBV5-1	CASSFPVETQYF	TGCGCCAGCAGCTTCCCCGTAGAGACCCAGTACTTC
-	-	TRBJ1-1	TRBV5-1	CASSSQGGHTEAFF	TGCGCCAGCAGCTCCCAGGGAGGCCACACTGAAGCTTTCTTT
-	-	TRBJ1-5	TRBV11-3	CASSPGEGQPQHF	TGTGCCAGCAGCCCCGGGGAGGGTCAGCCCCAGCATTTT
TRBD1	-	TRBJ1-2	TRBV18	CASSQDRGSGYTF	TGTGCCAGCTCACAGGACAGGGGGTCTGGCTACACCTTC
-	-	TRBJ1-2	TRBV6-5	CASRTTGFGYTF	TGTGCCAGCAGAACCACAGGGTTTGGCTACACCTTC
-	few	TRBJ1-2	TRBV30	CACDRSHNYGYTF	TGTGCCTGCGACAGATCACATAACTATGGCTACACCTTC
-	few	TRBJ2-6	TRBV29-1	CSVEDRVLGANVLTF	TGCAGCGTTGAAGATCGGGTTCTTGGGGCCAACGTCCTGACTTTC
TRBD1	few	TRBJ1-1	TRBV4-3	CASSQDRGLTEAFF	TGCGCCAGCAGCCAGGACAGGGGGCTCACTGAAGCTTTCTTT
TRBD1	few	TRBJ1-5	TRBV15	CATSGLRQGLVEPQHF	TGTGCCACCAGCGGTCTTCGACAGGGGTTGGTAGAGCCCCAGCATTTT